This T cell receptor beta chain was obtained from a study of cytomegalovirus exposure and HLA in healthy donors. Overall study findings and caveats: The study carried out a later analysis of TCR beta sequences. It associated 15,000 to 20,000 of them with specific HLA alleles at a false discovery rate of 0.05.

This CDR3 contains 17 residues. Germline V gives CDR1 ENHRY, CDR2 SYGVKD. Unmatched junction bases numbered 16, after V lost 6 bases and J lost 3 bases. A multiplex PCR was run with 60 Vbeta primers and 13 Jbeta primers. Sequenced by immunoSEQ multiplex PCR; TCRdb stores in-frame clones only, minus some. The data hold 70,000 to 95,000 clones, with around 74% observed a single time. This clone was seen more than once but under ten times. Its antigen remains unknown. The chain joins TRBV10-3 to TRBJ2-7, with 8 bases aligning to TRBD2. Sequences were obtained from PBMCs. This receptor was identified in a man aged 25-45 years in good health and CMV-seropositive. CDR3 nucleotides: TGTGCCATCAGCTCACTGAATAATAGCGGGGCTAGCTACGAGCAGTACTTC. This sequence encodes CAISSLNNSGASYEQYF.